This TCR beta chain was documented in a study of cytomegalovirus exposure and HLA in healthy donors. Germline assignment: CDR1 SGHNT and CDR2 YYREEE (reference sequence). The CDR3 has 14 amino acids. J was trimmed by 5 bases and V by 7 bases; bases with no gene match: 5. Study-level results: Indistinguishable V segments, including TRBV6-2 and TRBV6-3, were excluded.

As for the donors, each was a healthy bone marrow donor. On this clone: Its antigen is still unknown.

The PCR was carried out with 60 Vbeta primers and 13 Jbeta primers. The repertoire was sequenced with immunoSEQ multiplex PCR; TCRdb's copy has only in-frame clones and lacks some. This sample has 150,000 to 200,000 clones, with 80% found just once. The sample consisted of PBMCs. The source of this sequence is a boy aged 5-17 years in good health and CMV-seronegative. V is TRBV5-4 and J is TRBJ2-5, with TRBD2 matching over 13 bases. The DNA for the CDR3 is TGTGCCAGCGGACTAGCGGGGGTTCGTGAGACCCAGTACTTC. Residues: CASGLAGVRETQYF.